This paragraph reports one T cell receptor beta chain. TCRdb's copy holds only in-frame clones and misses some; the assay was immunoSEQ multiplex PCR. This table holds some 200,000 clones, about 89% found once. This CDR3 has 16 residues. Unmatched junction bases numbered 2, after V lost 3 bases and J lost 2 bases. The V gene's germline CDR1 is LGHNA and CDR2 YNFKEQ. This specimen comes from a study of blood T cell repertoires in COVID-19. The sequenced sample was PBMCs or T cells enriched from blood (not recorded which). The TCR comes from a woman between 18 and 30 years old who had recovered from COVID-19. V and J are TRBV4-2 and TRBJ2-1, with 12 bases aligning to TRBD2. CDR3 nucleotide sequence: TGTGCCAGCAGCCAGGCTAGCGGGGGGGCCTACAATGAGCAGTTCTTC. Translating gives CASSQASGGAYNEQFF.